This is a list of T cell receptor beta chains from one sample in a study of OX40 agonist ivuxolimab in advanced cancers. Clones were read by immunoSEQ multiplex PCR, and TCRdb kept only the in-frame ones, dropping some. The table lists 77,000 or so clones, nearly 95% of them singletons, with around 20% in the top ten. The input for sequencing was CD4+ or CD8+ T cells sorted from blood, taken in a trial of the OX40 agonist ivuxolimab. These TCRs come from an adult with an advanced solid tumor such as melanoma, head and neck, liver or kidney cancer. Each CDR3 is given with its conserved first and last residue. Each record gives: D gene, J gene, clone size, V gene, CDR3 protein, CDR3 DNA. The D gene is left open where the match is weak. Clone size is stated in some rows and not others, as once, few, many or a class when expanded.

NA | TRBJ2-7 | NA | TRBV6-5 | CASRGYEQYF | TGTGCCAGCAGGGGGTACGAGCAGTACTTC
NA | TRBJ2-2 | NA | TRBV7-9 | CASSSVRGGSNTGELFF | TGTGCCAGCAGCTCGGTGCGTGGGGGGTCGAACACCGGGGAGCTGTTTTTT
NA | TRBJ2-7 | once | TRBV6-5 | CASSYGFEQYF | TGTGCCAGCAGTTACGGGTTTGAGCAGTACTTC
TRBD1 | TRBJ1-1 | NA | TRBV28 | CASRGQGTEAFF | TGTGCCAGCAGGGGACAGGGGACCGAAGCTTTCTTT
NA | TRBJ1-6 | NA | TRBV19 | CASRWGLDHNSPLHF | TGTGCCAGTCGCTGGGGACTGGATCATAATTCACCCCTCCACTTT
TRBD1 | TRBJ2-7 | NA | TRBV9 | CASSATGTGISYEQYF | TGTGCCAGCAGCGCGACCGGGACAGGAATTTCCTACGAGCAGTACTTC
NA | TRBJ1-1 | NA | TRBV28 | CASSFPVGRVNTEAFF | TGTGCCAGCAGTTTCCCCGTTGGTAGGGTGAACACTGAAGCTTTCTTT
NA | TRBJ2-1 | NA | TRBV19 | CASSPWDSSYNEQFF | TGTGCCAGTAGTCCGTGGGACTCCTCCTACAATGAGCAGTTCTTC
NA | TRBJ2-7 | NA | TRBV7-2 | CASSLDRLSYEQYF | TGTGCCAGCAGCTTGGACAGACTTTCCTACGAGCAGTACTTC
NA | TRBJ2-7 | NA | TRBV9 | CASSPPNRDSYEQYF | TGTGCCAGCAGCCCACCTAACCGGGATTCCTACGAGCAGTACTTC
NA | TRBJ1-5 | NA | TRBV30 | CAWSAGAQPQHF | TGTGCCTGGAGCGCAGGGGCCCAGCCCCAGCATTTT
NA | TRBJ2-7 | NA | TRBV28 | CASREGSASYEQYF | TGTGCCAGCAGGGAGGGTTCTGCGTCCTACGAGCAGTACTTC
TRBD1 | TRBJ2-7 | once | TRBV7-9 | CASSFPGQEWLGQYF | TGTGCCAGCAGCTTTCCGGGACAGGAGTGGTTGGGGCAGTACTTC
TRBD1 | TRBJ1-4 | NA | TRBV2 | CASSSAGGGLTNEKLFF | TGTGCCAGCAGTTCCGCGGGAGGGGGCTTGACTAATGAAAAACTGTTTTTT
TRBD2 | TRBJ2-5 | NA | TRBV10-3 | CAISASGGIGETQYF | TGTGCCATCAGTGCTAGCGGGGGCATTGGAGAGACCCAGTACTTC
TRBD2 | TRBJ2-1 | NA | TRBV27 | CASSSLAGGPGSEQFF | TGTGCCAGCAGTTCCCTAGCGGGAGGGCCTGGGAGTGAGCAGTTCTTC
TRBD1 | TRBJ2-1 | NA | TRBV28 | CASSLRTGFGNEQFF | TGTGCCAGCAGTCTCCGGACAGGGTTCGGGAATGAGCAGTTCTTC
NA | TRBJ2-5 | NA | TRBV21-1 | CASSIGTSCGETQYF | TGTGCCAGCAGCATCGGGACTAGCTGCGGTGAGACCCAGTACTTC
NA | TRBJ1-2 | once | TRBV5-4 | CASSLDTTGIGF | TGTGCCAGCAGCTTGGACACCACCGGAATAGGCTTC
TRBD1 | TRBJ1-1 | few | TRBV30 | CAWSVTGGLGAEAFF | TGTGCCTGGAGTGTCACAGGGGGCTTAGGCGCTGAAGCTTTCTTT
NA | TRBJ2-1 | once | TRBV6-4 | CASSDGTHNEQFF | TGTGCCAGCAGTGACGGGACCCACAATGAGCAGTTCTTC
NA | TRBJ1-3 | NA | TRBV9 | CASSVGQSSGNTIYF | TGTGCCAGCAGCGTAGGGCAGAGCTCTGGAAACACCATATATTTT
NA | TRBJ2-7 | NA | TRBV6-6 | CASGGNEQYF | TGTGCCAGCGGTGGGAACGAGCAGTACTTC
NA | TRBJ1-6 | NA | TRBV15 | CATSRDRQQNSPLHF | TGTGCCACCAGCAGAGATAGGCAGCAAAATTCACCCCTCCACTTT
NA | TRBJ1-1 | NA | TRBV5-3 | CARSLGENTEAFF | TGTGCCAGAAGCTTAGGGGAGAACACTGAAGCTTTCTTT
NA | TRBJ2-1 | NA | TRBV7-9 | CASSLEEIRSNEQFF | TGTGCCAGCAGCTTAGAGGAAATAAGGTCCAATGAGCAGTTCTTC
NA | TRBJ1-6 | NA | TRBV5-6 | CASSLGGSSYNSPLHF | TGTGCCAGCAGCTTGGGGGGGAGCTCCTATAATTCACCCCTCCACTTT
NA | TRBJ2-7 | NA | TRBV4-1 | CASSQAGYEQYF | TGCGCCAGCAGCCAGGCAGGGTACGAGCAGTACTTC
TRBD1 | TRBJ2-7 | NA | TRBV27 | CASSLWGQSGYEQYF | TGTGCCAGCAGTTTATGGGGACAGTCCGGCTACGAGCAGTACTTC
NA | TRBJ2-7 | NA | TRBV4-3 | CASSQENRVYEQYF | TGCGCCAGCAGCCAAGAAAACAGGGTCTACGAGCAGTACTTC